The T cell receptor beta chain described here comes from a study of tumor-infiltrating lymphocytes in primary liver carcinoma. Concerning this clonotype: This may be a read error: a much more frequent sequence differs by one nucleotide.

RNA was extracted from whole blood without cell sorting, alongside germline DNA. The germline CDR1 and CDR2 sequences are SEHNR and FQNEAQ (reference sequence). The CDR3 length is 12 residues. V dropped 7 bases and J dropped 8; count of bases not matched to a gene: 7. With 500 to 650 ng total RNA as template and a constant-region primer, TCR beta cDNA was made. Amplification in three nested multiplex PCR rounds with slightly modified ARM-PCR gave rise to TCR beta libraries. The opening two PCR rounds, ten to eleven cycles each, paired TRBV1-TRBV30 forward primers with a C-beta reverse primer. MiXCR, run by TCRdb on the multiplex PCR reads, gives a single entry per CDR3 protein. The sample records fewer than 350,000 distinct CDR3 sequences, 55% to 65% being singletons.

The receptor comes from a man between 40 and 49 years old with primary liver carcinoma and hepatitis B virus infection. Sequenced material: peripheral blood. The chain couples TRBV7-9 to TRBJ1-2; 7 nucleotides align to TRBD1. DNA of the CDR3: TGTGCCAGCACTACCGACAGGGCGGGCTACACCTTC. This gives the protein CASTTDRAGYTF.